These 27 T cell receptor beta chains share one sample of origin, sequenced in a study of human versus mouse CDR3 diversity and MHC coevolution (dated by TCRdb to about 2017). To prepare the library, the immunoSEQ multiplex PCR assay was applied. TCRdb re-hosts the immuneACCESS table, in-frame sequences only. Its copies lack some clones; in the studies checked, an unresolved V gene accounts for under half of them, and the cause for the rest is not known. The sample table contains about 83,000 clones; only one count was recorded for 85% to 95% of them. The ten largest make up less than 0.19% of the sample. The specimen was naive CD4+ T cells from blood. The cell subset or site label for this specimen denotes: CD45RO-negative CD62L-positive naive CD4 T cells. Source of these receptors: a person aged 30 to 69 in good health.

The chain uses TRBV30 and TRBJ2-2, with D perhaps matching TRBD2 (7 bases). The CDR3 consists of 14 residues. The germline gives CDR1 GTSNPN, CDR2 SVGIG (reference sequence). V lost 4 bases to trimming and J lost 7 bases, with 16 bases between them. The CDR3 region has the DNA TGTGCCTGGAAGGGGGGGGGTTGGGACGGGGAGCTGTTTTTT. Amino acid sequence: CAWKGGGWDGELFF.

The rearrangement joins TRBV30 to TRBJ2-5, with 9 bases aligning to TRBD1. The germline V gene encodes CDR1 GTSNPN and CDR2 SVGIG (reference sequence). With V trimmed by 2 bases and J by 5 bases, 3 bases remained unmatched. CDR3 size: 13 residues. The CDR3 region has the DNA TGTGCCTGGAGTCGGGACAGGGACGAGACCCAGTACTTC. Its translation is CAWSRDRDETQYF.

The rearrangement links TRBV4-1 to TRBJ2-5; 9 nucleotides line up with TRBD2. The CDR3 runs 16 residues. Trimming removed 4 bases from V and 0 bases from J; junction bases left unmatched: 6. In germline, CDR1 is MGHRA, CDR2 YSYEKL. The CDR3 reads CASSRSRLADQETQYF. For the CDR3, the DNA is TGCGCCAGCAGCCGCTCACGACTAGCGGACCAAGAGACCCAGTACTTC.

This chain uses TRBV28 with TRBJ2-7; possible D gene TRBD2, 6 bases. Germline V gene lookup returns CDR1 MDHEN and CDR2 SYDVKM. CDR3 size: 15 residues. V lost 4 bases to trimming and J lost 2 bases, with 15 bases between them. The CDR3 is CASSSGTPGAYEQYF. The CDR3 DNA is TGTGCCAGCAGTTCGGGGACCCCGGGGGCCTACGAGCAGTACTTC.

This clone appeared a single time. The rearrangement uses TRBV28 and TRBJ2-1; TRBD1 aligns across 7 bases. CDR1 and CDR2 from the germline V gene are MDHEN and SYDVKM. V shed 6 bases, J shed 0 bases, and the junction held 5 bases outside the gene matches. This CDR3 is 15 amino acids long. Here the CDR3 reads CASSLGQSSYNEQFF. The DNA of the CDR3 is TGTGCCAGCAGCCTGGGACAGAGCTCCTACAATGAGCAGTTCTTC.

The CDR3 protein is CASSLGVASTDTQYF. The CDR3 nucleotides read TGTGCCAGCAGCTTAGGGGTAGCGTCCACAGATACGCAGTATTTT. The J gene is TRBJ2-3, the V gene TRBV7-9, with TRBD2 as a possible D gene (5 bases). V lost 1 base and J 2 bases, leaving 10 bases between the germline ends. Germline V gives CDR1 SEHNR, CDR2 FQNEAQ (reference sequence). The CDR3 extends over 15 amino acids.

The chain couples TRBV2 to TRBJ1-1, with 8 bases matching TRBD1. Germline assignment: CDR1 SNHLY and CDR2 FYNNEI. CDR3 length: 14 residues. Trimming cost V 4 bases and J 2 bases; bases outside gene matches: 3. CDR3 in amino acids: CASSGAGGNTEAFF. Here the CDR3 DNA reads TGTGCCAGCAGTGGGGCAGGGGGCAACACTGAAGCTTTCTTT.

A single count supports this clone. The chain uses TRBV6-5 and TRBJ1-1; TRBD1 agrees at 7 bases. CDR3 length equals 14 residues. The V gene's germline CDR1 is MNHEY and CDR2 SVGAGI. V trimming: 6 bases; J trimming: 0 bases; junction bases outside the gene matches: 4. Written as DNA, the CDR3 is TGTGCCAGCAGCCCAGACAGGGTGAACACTGAAGCTTTCTTT. The encoded protein is CASSPDRVNTEAFF.

The J gene is TRBJ1-5, the V gene TRBV7-8; a possible D gene is TRBD1 (5 bases). V was trimmed by 5 bases and J by 2 bases, leaving 22 bases between them. The V gene's germline CDR1 is SGHVS and CDR2 FQNEAQ. This CDR3 has 18 residues. CDR3 region: CASSPFGGGGLGNQPQHF. The CDR3 DNA reads as TGTGCCAGCAGCCCCTTCGGGGGGGGTGGTCTGGGCAATCAGCCCCAGCATTTT.

The rearrangement joins TRBV5-1 to TRBJ1-1, with TRBD1 as a possible D gene (5 bases). This CDR3 region has 16 residues. Trimming left V 3 bases short and J 4 bases short, with 19 bases between. CDR1 SGHRS and CDR2 YFSETQ come from the germline V gene. In DNA, the CDR3 is TGCGCCAGCAGCTCTGGAGACAGACTTTTGAGCACTGAAGCTTTCTTT. It specifies CASSSGDRLLSTEAFF. The variable domain in full, with the rest retrieved from reference TRBV5-1 and TRBJ1-1, is KAGVTQTPRYLIKTRGQQVTLSCSPISGHRSVSWYQQTPGQGLQFLFEYFSETQRNKGNFPGRFSGRQFSNSRSEMNVSTLELGDSALYLCASSSGDRLLSTEAFFGQGTRLTVV.

This chain links TRBV14 with TRBJ2-3; D is ambiguous. With 4 bases removed from V and 4 bases from J, the gap between germline ends came to 3 bases. The CDR3 runs to 11 residues. Germline CDR1 reads SGHDN; CDR2 reads FVKESK. The CDR3 here is CASSLSDTQYF. The CDR3 nucleotides read TGTGCCAGCAGCCTATCAGATACGCAGTATTTT.

The CDR3 DNA reads TGTGCCAGCAGAGGACTAGCGGGAGGTCGGAATGAGCAGTTCTTC. This sequence encodes CASRGLAGGRNEQFF. The chain combines TRBV6-5 with TRBJ2-1; TRBD2 agrees at 14 bases. Trimming at V came to 6 bases and at J to 7 bases, leaving 5 bases not matched to a gene. Germline-derived CDR1 and CDR2 are MNHEY and SVGAGI. CDR3 size: 15 residues.

The chain is built from TRBV6-1 and TRBJ2-7; 8 bases agree with TRBD2. The CDR3 consists of 14 residues. The germline V gene encodes CDR1 MNHNS and CDR2 SASEGT. V lost 7 bases to trimming and J lost 0 bases; unmatched junction nucleotides: 5. The CDR3 region has the DNA TGTGCCAGCAACAGGGCGGGGGGCTCCTACGAGCAGTACTTC. Its translation is CASNRAGGSYEQYF.

The V and J genes are TRBV7-8 and TRBJ2-7; D gene unclear. This CDR3 is built from 14 residues. Germline CDR1 and CDR2: SGHVS and FQNEAQ. Trimming cost V 5 bases and J 6 bases, with 17 bases left between them. The CDR3: CASSQSRVLSEQYF. CDR3 nucleotides: TGTGCCAGCAGCCAATCCCGGGTACTATCCGAGCAGTACTTC.

V is TRBV28 and J is TRBJ2-7, with 8 bases fitting TRBD2. The V and J ends lost 10 bases and 4 bases, in that order; junction bases with no gene match: 9. Germline V gives CDR1 MDHEN, CDR2 SYDVKM. CDR3 length equals 13 residues. CDR3 region: CATRSGGAYEQYF. In DNA form, the CDR3 reads TGTGCCACCCGATCGGGGGGGGCTTACGAGCAGTACTTC.

The chain uses TRBV5-1 and TRBJ2-3; TRBD2 might be the D (6 bases). The CDR3 is made up of 16 amino acids. Germline V gives CDR1 SGHRS, CDR2 YFSETQ. V was pared by 0 bases and J by 0 bases, with 11 bases between. Here the CDR3 DNA reads TGCGCCAGCAGCTTGGTACTAGCAGAGAGCACAGATACGCAGTATTTT. This codes for CASSLVLAESTDTQYF.

The genes are TRBV18 and TRBJ1-2; TRBD1 agrees at 7 bases. Trimming at V came to 4 bases and at J to 4 bases, leaving 6 bases not matched to a gene. Germline-derived CDR1 and CDR2 are KGHSH and LQKENI. The CDR3 runs to 14 residues. DNA for the CDR3: TGTGCCAGCTCACTCACGGACAGGCTCTATGGCTACACCTTC. Translation gives CASSLTDRLYGYTF.

The chain has TRBV5-1 and TRBJ2-7; 7 bases are shared with TRBD1. Germline V CDR1 and CDR2: SGHRS, YFSETQ. There are 15 residues in the CDR3. V lost 0 bases, J lost 2 bases, and 5 bases stayed unmatched. CDR3 DNA sequence: TGCGCCAGCAGCTTGGGGACCGGGACAGCCTACGAGCAGTACTTC. This codes for CASSLGTGTAYEQYF.

This chain joins TRBV27 and TRBJ1-1; D may be TRBD1 (5 bases). Looked up from germline, CDR1 is MNHEY and CDR2 is SMNVEV (reference sequence). Deletions cut 6 bases from V and 4 bases from J, with 21 bases between. CDR3 size: 16 residues. In DNA, the CDR3 is TGTGCCAGCAGCCTCGCGGGGGTAGCCCGGGGCACTGAAGCTTTCTTT. Amino acid sequence: CASSLAGVARGTEAFF.

The J gene is TRBJ1-6, the V gene TRBV14; a possible D gene is TRBD1 (5 bases). This CDR3 comprises 12 residues. Germline V lookup: CDR1 SGHDN, CDR2 FVKESK. V dropped 3 bases and J dropped 9 bases, with 6 bases sitting between them. The CDR3 loop reads CASSQQGSPLHF. The CDR3 DNA follows: TGTGCCAGCAGCCAGCAGGGTTCACCCCTCCACTTT.

The CDR3: CASGPEGGPKRQFF. For the CDR3, the DNA is TGTGCCAGCGGCCCTGAGGGGGGGCCTAAGCGACAGTTCTTC. The genes are TRBV2 and TRBJ2-1, with TRBD2 as a possible D gene (7 bases). This CDR3 spans 14 amino acids. The germline V and J ends were trimmed by 8 bases and 13 bases, with 24 bases remaining between them. Germline V gives CDR1 SNHLY, CDR2 FYNNEI.

V is TRBV6-5 and J is TRBJ1-4, with D tentatively TRBD1 (5 bases). The CDR3 extends over 14 amino acids. V lost 5 bases to trimming and J lost 2 bases, with 9 bases between them. From germline, CDR1 is MNHEY and CDR2 SVGAGI. CDR3 nucleotides: TGTGCCAGCAGTCAATCAGGGACTAATGAAAAACTGTTTTTT. Translated, it gives CASSQSGTNEKLFF.

This rearrangement joins TRBV4-1 to TRBJ2-7, with 10 bases matching TRBD1. The ends lost 4 bases at V and 3 bases at J; junction bases unmatched: 15. Germline lookup yields CDR1 MGHRA and CDR2 YSYEKL. The CDR3 has 18 residues. The CDR3 loop is CASSRTPLPGQGSYEQYF. The CDR3 bases are TGCGCCAGCAGCCGGACCCCCCTCCCGGGACAGGGGAGCTACGAGCAGTACTTC.

The chain has TRBV6-1 and TRBJ1-6; possible D gene TRBD1, 6 bases. Germline V CDR1 and CDR2: MNHNS, SASEGT. The ends were cut back, 6 bases at V and 7 bases at J, with 16 bases in the middle. The CDR3 contains 15 residues. This CDR3 reads CASSLGQAGNSPLHF. In DNA form, the CDR3 reads TGTGCCAGCAGCTTGGGACAAGCAGGGAATTCACCCCTCCACTTT.

This rearrangement joins TRBV25-1 to TRBJ2-3, with D perhaps TRBD1 (6 bases). This CDR3 spans 14 amino acids. The germline V gene encodes CDR1 MGHDK and CDR2 SYGVNS. The ends were cut back, 5 bases at V and 6 bases at J, with 15 bases in the middle. CDR3 loop: CASSRLTGLDTQYF. In nucleotides, the CDR3 is TGTGCCAGCAGTAGACTTACAGGGTTGGATACGCAGTATTTT.

This chain joins TRBV5-1 and TRBJ2-5, with a possible D match to TRBD1 (6 bases). The CDR3 consists of 14 residues. V lost 1 base, J lost 5 bases, and 12 bases lay in between. The germline gives CDR1 SGHRS, CDR2 YFSETQ. This CDR3 reads CASSLNRDTETQYF. In nucleotides, the CDR3 is TGCGCCAGCAGCTTGAATCGGGACACGGAGACCCAGTACTTC.

The chain uses TRBV6-1 and TRBJ2-1, with D unresolved. V was pared by 3 bases and J by 3 bases, with 6 bases between. The CDR3 is 13 residues long. The germline gives CDR1 MNHNS, CDR2 SASEGT. The CDR3 nucleotides are TGTGCCAGCAGTGACCCGTTCTACAATGAGCAGTTCTTC. Encoded protein: CASSDPFYNEQFF.